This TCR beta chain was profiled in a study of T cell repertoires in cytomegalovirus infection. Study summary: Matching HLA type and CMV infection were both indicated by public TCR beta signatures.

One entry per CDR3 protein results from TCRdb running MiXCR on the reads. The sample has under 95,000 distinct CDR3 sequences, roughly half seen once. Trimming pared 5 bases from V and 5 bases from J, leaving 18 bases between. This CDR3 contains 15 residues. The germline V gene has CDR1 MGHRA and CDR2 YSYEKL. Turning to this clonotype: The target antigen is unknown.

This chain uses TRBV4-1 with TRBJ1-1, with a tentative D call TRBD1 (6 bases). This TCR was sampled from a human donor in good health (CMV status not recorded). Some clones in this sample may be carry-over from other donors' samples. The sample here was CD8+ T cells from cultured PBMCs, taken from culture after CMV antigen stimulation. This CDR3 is CASSTADSRKTEAFF. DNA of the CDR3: TGCGCCAGCAGCACCGCGGACAGCAGAAAAACTGAAGCTTTCTTT.